The 30 T cell receptor beta chains below all came from one sample that was sequenced in a study of molecular identifiers for immune sequencing clone quantification. MiXCR, applied by TCRdb to the PCR reads, yields one record per CDR3 protein. The sample comprises approximately 670,000 distinct CDR3 sequences, 15% to 20% of which are singletons, and approximately 0.9% rests with the top ten. The sequencing input was naive CD8+ T cells from blood, with Jurkat cell RNA spiked in. Regarding subset: FACS-sorted CD8+CD4-CCR7+CD45RA+ naive T cells. These receptor sequences come from a human donor in good health. Some libraries in this study had Jurkat cell RNA spiked in.

Regarding this clonotype: Being one base from a much bigger clone, this may be a read error. The chain employs TRBV20-1 and TRBJ2-5; D unclear. CDR3 length: 16 residues. The V and J ends lost 4 bases and 2 bases respectively, with 20 bases between them. Per germline, CDR1 DFQATT and CDR2 SNEGSKA (reference sequence). The CDR3 region has the DNA TGCAGTGCTACCCCCGACTTTCAAGAATCTCAAGAGACCCAGTACTTC. Encoded protein: CSATPDFQESQETQYF.

This clonotype was detected only a few times. This chain connects TRBV4-1 to TRBJ1-2, with 10 bases aligning to TRBD1. J lost 7 bases, V lost 4 bases, and 9 bases had no gene match. The CDR3 consists of 15 residues. Per the germline V gene, CDR1 is MGHRA and CDR2 is YSYEKL. CDR3 loop: CASSLSGQGYGGYTF. The CDR3 coding sequence is TGCGCCAGCAGCCTGTCGGGACAGGGGTATGGTGGCTACACCTTC.

The sample holds many counts of this clonotype. V and J are TRBV2 and TRBJ2-3; 8 bases agree with TRBD2. This CDR3 has 19 residues. After removal of 4 bases from V and 2 bases from J, the junction contained 17 bases not matched to a gene. Germline V gene lookup returns CDR1 SNHLY and CDR2 FYNNEI. The chain's CDR3 is CASSVEGVLAEFITDTQYF. CDR3 nucleotide sequence: TGTGCCAGCAGTGTTGAGGGGGTACTAGCGGAGTTTATCACAGATACGCAGTATTTT.

Ten or more counts support this clonotype. The chain is built from TRBV14 and TRBJ2-7, with 11 bases aligning to TRBD1. CDR1 SGHDN and CDR2 FVKESK come from the germline V gene. V dropped 3 bases and J dropped 2; count of bases not matched to a gene: 12. There are 18 residues in the CDR3. CDR3 nucleotide sequence: TGTGCCAGCAGCCATCGCGTTGGACAGGGGGCCGACGCCTACGAGCAGTACTTC. Translation: CASSHRVGQGADAYEQYF.

A remark on this clonotype: Relative to the germline gene, one junction end is altered; a read error may explain this. J is TRBJ2-7 and V is TRBV9; D perhaps matches TRBD1 (5 bases). CDR3 length: 14 amino acids. Per germline, CDR1 SGDLS and CDR2 YYNGEE. The DNA of the CDR3 is TGTGCCAGCAGCGCAGCAGGGTCCTCCTACGAGCAGCACTTC. Translating it yields CASSAAGSSYEQHF.

This clonotype was observed a few times. The V gene is TRBV29-1, the J gene TRBJ1-1; 7 bases match TRBD1. J lost 4 bases, V lost 1 base, and 12 bases had no gene match. Germline CDR1 reads SQVTM; CDR2 reads ANQGSEA. This CDR3 spans 16 amino acids. CDR3 sequence reads: CSVEALPGPGGTEAFF. DNA of the CDR3: TGCAGCGTTGAAGCCCTTCCGGGACCAGGGGGCACTGAAGCTTTCTTT.

This clonotype was counted at least ten times. The rearrangement uses TRBV12-3 or TRBV12-4 and TRBJ2-7, with a tentative D call TRBD2 (5 bases). V lost 4 bases and J lost 3, with 10 bases in between. The CDR3 consists of 13 residues. CDR3 DNA sequence: TGTGCCAGCAGTTGGGAGTGGGGCTACGAGCAGTACTTC. Residues: CASSWEWGYEQYF.

Comments on this clonotype: A read error may be the cause here, since a much bigger clone is one base away. The gene calls are TRBV6-4 and TRBJ2-3, with 7 bases matching TRBD1. The trim removed 2 bases at V and 5 bases at J, leaving 13 bases unmatched. This CDR3 is built from 17 residues. The germline CDR1 and CDR2 sequences are MRHNA and SNTAGT. The CDR3, as DNA: TGTGCCAGCAGTGACCCCCCACAGGGGTACGATAGAGATACGCAGTATTTT. This sequence encodes CASSDPPQGYDRDTQYF.

This clonotype showed up many times. The chain employs TRBV5-1 and TRBJ2-5; tentatively, D is TRBD2 (5 bases). Germline V gene sequence: CDR1 SGHRS, CDR2 YFSETQ. The V end lost 2 bases, the J end lost 2 bases, and 10 bases lay between the germline ends. CDR3 length: 14 residues. This CDR3 reads CASSFFGEQETQYF. The CDR3 bases are TGCGCCAGCAGCTTTTTCGGGGAACAAGAGACCCAGTACTTC.

This clonotype was seen just once. A clone one base away is much larger, so this may be a read error. This chain connects TRBV6-5 to TRBJ1-4; 7 nucleotides match TRBD1. V lost 0 bases, J lost 9 bases, and 7 bases stayed unmatched. The germline CDR1 and CDR2 sequences are MNHEY and SVGAGI. The CDR3 contains 15 residues. The CDR3, as DNA: TGTGCCAGCAGTTACTCCGACAGGGCGGATAAAAAACTGTTTTTT. Translating it yields CASSYSDRADKKLFF.

A single count supports this clonotype. V is TRBV27 and J is TRBJ1-2; 12 bases agree with TRBD1. Germline CDR1 and CDR2: MNHEY and SMNVEV (reference sequence). The CDR3 loop spans 16 amino acids. The junction had 2 bases not matched to a gene; V was cut back by 0 bases and J by 3 bases. The CDR3 sequence is CASSLSGTGGYYGYTF. The CDR3 region has the DNA TGTGCCAGCAGTTTATCCGGGACAGGGGGCTACTATGGCTACACCTTC.

This clonotype has more than one count but fewer than ten. The CDR3 DNA reads TGTGCCAGCAGTCCCGCCGCTGACTGGAGCACTGAAGCTTTCTTT. The encoded protein is CASSPAADWSTEAFF. This chain joins TRBV28 and TRBJ1-1; the D is unclear. CDR1 MDHEN and CDR2 SYDVKM come from the germline V gene. The CDR3 is 15 amino acids. The V gene lost 5 bases and the J gene lost 4 bases, with 17 bases spanning the gap.

This clonotype was counted a single time. This clone may be a read error of a much larger clone one base away. The chain couples TRBV9 to TRBJ1-1; TRBD1 is a possible D gene (5 bases). The CDR3 is made up of 13 amino acids. In germline, CDR1 is SGDLS, CDR2 YYNGEE. Here the CDR3 reads CAGSVGTYTEAFF. The CDR3 coding sequence is TGTGCCGGCAGCGTAGGGACGTACACTGAAGCTTTCTTT.

This clonotype was seen ten or more times. This chain links TRBV20-1 with TRBJ2-7; 9 bases are shared with TRBD1. Per germline, CDR1 DFQATT and CDR2 SNEGSKA (reference sequence). J was trimmed by 5 bases and V by 0 bases; bases with no gene match: 5. This CDR3 comprises 14 residues. The CDR3 here is CSARDYRTGDEQYF. The DNA of the CDR3 is TGCAGTGCTAGAGATTACCGGACAGGGGACGAGCAGTACTTC.

The table lists this clonotype with many counts. This chain uses TRBV6-5 with TRBJ2-3, with D perhaps assigned TRBD1 or TRBD2 (6 bases each). This CDR3 contains 15 residues. Germline CDR1 is MNHEY and CDR2 is SVGAGI. Trimming removed 2 bases from V and 2 bases from J, with 11 bases in between. The CDR3 DNA follows: TGTGCCAGCAGTTACGGGGGGCGCGTCACAGATACGCAGTATTTT. Translated: CASSYGGRVTDTQYF.

This chain uses TRBV27 with TRBJ2-7; 7 positions match TRBD2. Losses at the gene ends were 5 bases for V and 3 bases for J; bases not matched to a gene: 10. This CDR3 spans 15 amino acids. Per the germline V gene, CDR1 is MNHEY and CDR2 is SMNVEV (reference sequence). Here the CDR3 DNA reads TGTGCCAGCAGTCCCTCGTTTTGGGAGGGCTACGAGCAGTACTTC. Protein: CASSPSFWEGYEQYF.

This clonotype was found many times. The chain recombines TRBV7-2 with TRBJ2-7, with D unclear. CDR3 length: 17 residues. The V and J ends lost 3 bases and 0 bases respectively, with 18 bases between them. The germline V gene has CDR1 SGHTA and CDR2 FQGNSA. The CDR3 spells CASSFYHVPRNSYEQYF. CDR3 coding DNA: TGTGCCAGCAGCTTTTATCATGTGCCCAGGAACTCCTACGAGCAGTACTTC.

There are a few counts of this clonotype. The rearrangement uses TRBV5-5 and TRBJ2-2; TRBD2 agrees at 8 bases. CDR1 SGHKS and CDR2 YYEKEE come from the germline V gene (reference sequence). J lost 3 bases, V lost 2 bases, and 12 bases had no gene match. There are 18 residues in the CDR3. CDR3 in amino acids: CASSLGGGLAGHTGELFF. The CDR3 DNA is TGTGCCAGCAGCTTAGGCGGAGGACTAGCAGGGCACACCGGGGAGCTGTTTTTT.

This clonotype came up many times. This chain connects TRBV27 to TRBJ1-1; 10 bases align to TRBD1. Trimming at V came to 8 bases and at J to 3 bases, leaving 3 bases not matched to a gene. The CDR3 covers 13 residues. From germline, CDR1 is MNHEY and CDR2 SMNVEV (reference sequence). This CDR3 is CASRGTGDTEAFF. In nucleotides, the CDR3 is TGTGCCAGCCGTGGGACAGGGGACACTGAAGCTTTCTTT.

This clonotype has a count of ten or more. The rearrangement joins TRBV20-1 to TRBJ1-6; 10 nucleotides line up with TRBD1. This CDR3 region has 13 residues. CDR1 is DFQATT and CDR2 is SNEGSKA in the germline V gene (reference sequence). The V gene end was trimmed by 6 bases and the J gene end by 12 bases; junction bases not matched to a gene: 8. In DNA, the CDR3 is TGCAGTGCCCCCGGGACAGGGGATGAACCCCTCCACTTT. It yields the protein CSAPGTGDEPLHF.

In regard to this clonotype: A read error is possible here, since a much larger clone lies one base away. V usage is TRBV28 and J usage is TRBJ1-5; D gene unclear. Germline V lookup: CDR1 MDHEN, CDR2 SYDVKM. The CDR3 runs 11 residues. As DNA, the CDR3 is TGTGCCGGCAGTTTCCATCAGCCCCAGCATTTT. Protein: CAGSFHQPQHF.

About this clonotype: A read error may explain this, as a much larger clone is one base away. The gene calls are TRBV10-3 and TRBJ1-1; D ambiguous. Germline loops: CDR1 ENHRY, CDR2 SYGVKD. The V end lost 2 bases, the J end lost 5 bases, and 3 bases lay between the germline ends. The CDR3 has 11 amino acids. CDR3 in amino acids: CAISESTEAFF. The CDR3 coding sequence is TGTGCCATCAGTGAGAGTACTGAAGCTTTCTTT.

Ten or more counts support this clonotype. Here the CDR3 reads CASSLPPGTEAFF. CDR3 coding DNA: TGTGCCAGTAGCCTGCCTCCCGGGACAGAAGCTTTCTTT. The V gene is TRBV19, the J gene TRBJ1-1; D is possibly TRBD1 (6 bases). CDR3 size: 13 residues. Germline V gene data show CDR1 as LNHDA and CDR2 as SQIVND (reference sequence). Trimming took 6 bases from V and 8 from J, leaving 16 bases between them.

This clonotype came up many times. V is TRBV27 and J is TRBJ2-7; D is possibly TRBD2 (6 bases). Trimming pared 8 bases from V and 4 bases from J, leaving 15 bases between. Germline loops: CDR1 MNHEY, CDR2 SMNVEV (reference sequence). This CDR3 contains 13 residues. CDR3 sequence: CASGGIAEYEQYF. CDR3 coding DNA: TGTGCCAGCGGGGGGATAGCAGAGTACGAGCAGTACTTC.

This clonotype was counted between two and nine times. The rearrangement joins TRBV4-1 to TRBJ2-7, with D possibly matching TRBD2 (6 bases). CDR3 length: 15 residues. V was shortened by 1 base and J by 3 bases, with 13 bases between the two germline ends. CDR1 and CDR2 (germline): MGHRA, YSYEKL. CDR3 in DNA: TGCGCCAGCAGCCAAGGATGGGGGGTCGACTACGAGCAGTACTTC. It codes for CASSQGWGVDYEQYF.

The sample holds a few counts of this clonotype. The chain joins TRBV11-2 to TRBJ2-1, with D possibly TRBD2 on 7 matching bases. This CDR3 is built from 16 residues. Looked up from germline, CDR1 is SGHAT and CDR2 is FQNNGV. V lost 5 bases and J 2 bases, leaving 16 bases between the germline ends. The CDR3 coding sequence is TGTGCCAGCAGCCCCCTGGGAGGGGGGACCTACAATGAGCAGTTCTTC. Translation gives CASSPLGGGTYNEQFF.

This clonotype has just a few counts. V gene TRBV30 combines with J gene TRBJ2-1, with TRBD1 identical over 9 bases. The CDR3 totals 14 residues. CDR1 and CDR2 from the germline V gene are GTSNPN and SVGIG (reference sequence). The V segment lost 7 bases and the J segment 9 bases; nucleotides outside the gene matches: 13. CDR3 DNA sequence: TGTGCCTCCGACCAGGGACAGGGCTACGGTGAGCAGTTCTTC. Translated: CASDQGQGYGEQFF.

This clonotype has ten or more counts. The chain uses TRBV7-9 and TRBJ2-1, with D perhaps matching TRBD2 (7 bases). Germline V CDR1 and CDR2: SEHNR, FQNEAQ (reference sequence). The CDR3 loop spans 14 amino acids. Between the trimmed V and J ends, which lost 0 bases and 8 bases, there was a span of 11 bases. The CDR3 sequence is CASSLAGGGDEQFF. CDR3 DNA sequence: TGTGCCAGCAGCTTAGCGGGAGGGGGAGATGAGCAGTTCTTC. Supplemented by reference TRBV7-9 and TRBJ2-1, the full variable domain reads DTGVSQNPRHKITKRGQNVTFRCDPISEHNRLYWYRQTLGQGPEFLTYFQNEAQLEKSRLLSDRFSAERPKGSFSTLEIQRTEQGDSAMYLCASSLAGGGDEQFFGPGTRLTVL.

Regarding this clonotype: This sequence may be a read error, since a much larger clone differs from it by one base. V is TRBV9 and J is TRBJ2-5; D possibly uses TRBD1 or TRBD2 (5 bases each). This CDR3 region has 15 residues. Looked up from germline, CDR1 is SGDLS and CDR2 is YYNGEE. In nucleotides, the CDR3 is TGTACCAGCAGCTTAGGGGACCCGTACCAAGAGACCCAGTACTTC. This sequence encodes CTSSLGDPYQETQYF. Based on the CDR3 plus reference TRBV9 and TRBJ2-5, the full variable domain is DSGVTQTPKHLITATGQRVTLRCSPRSGDLSVYWYQQSLDQGLQFLIQYYNGEERAKGNILERFSAQQFPDLHSELNLSSLELGDSALYFCTSSLGDPYQETQYFGPGTRLLVL.

This clonotype was seen only a few times. The chain employs TRBV19 and TRBJ1-2, with 12 bases identical to TRBD1. The CDR3 has 15 residues. V dropped 6 bases and J dropped 6; count of bases not matched to a gene: 8. Germline V gene lookup returns CDR1 LNHDA and CDR2 SQIVND (reference sequence). CDR3 in amino acids: CASRHGGQGANGYTF. The CDR3 region has the DNA TGTGCCAGTAGGCATGGGGGACAGGGGGCCAATGGCTACACCTTC.